This T cell receptor beta chain was found in a study of T cells expressing NK-cell markers. TCRdb reprocessed the 5' RACE reads, with one entry per CDR3 protein and no DNA. Its table lists around 550,000 distinct CDR3 sequences. Germline CDR1 reads SGHTA; CDR2 reads FQGTGA. The CDR3 covers 16 residues. The chain combines TRBV7-3 with TRBJ2-2; lacking DNA, the TRBD1 call made by TCRdb goes unchecked. The source is a man aged 18 to 35 in good health. The sample taken for sequencing was blood T cells: a sorted CD56 or NKG2C T cell subset, CD4+ or CD8+ T cells, or bulk PBMC T cells (not recorded which). Here the CDR3 reads CASSSSGQPHTGELFF. The full variable domain, completed using reference TRBV7-3 and TRBJ2-2, is GAGVSQTPSNKVTEKGKYVELRCDPISGHTALYWYRQSLGQGPEFLIYFQGTGAADDSGLPNDRFFAVRPEGSVSTLKIQRTERGDSAVYLCASSSSGQPHTGELFFGEGSRLTVL.